This TCR beta chain was identified in a study of cytomegalovirus exposure and HLA in healthy donors. Germline V lookup: CDR1 MNHNS, CDR2 SASEGT. Trimming took 1 base from V and 5 from J; bases not matched to a gene: 10. The CDR3 length is 17 residues. The donors were members of the roughly 130-subject validation cohort (separate from the approximately 670-subject first cohort). The repertoire was sequenced with immunoSEQ multiplex PCR; TCRdb's copy has only in-frame clones and lacks some. The sample includes more than 55,000 clones, 90% seen only once; the top ten take just over 3%. What was sequenced was PBMCs. This clonotype was sampled from a man in his late teens or twenties in good health and CMV-seronegative. The V call is TRBV6-1, the J call TRBJ2-7, with TRBD1 matching 11 bases. The CDR3 here is CASSEVVAGTGGDEQYF. In nucleotides, the CDR3 is TGTGCCAGCAGTGAAGTGGTCGCCGGGACAGGGGGAGACGAGCAGTACTTC.